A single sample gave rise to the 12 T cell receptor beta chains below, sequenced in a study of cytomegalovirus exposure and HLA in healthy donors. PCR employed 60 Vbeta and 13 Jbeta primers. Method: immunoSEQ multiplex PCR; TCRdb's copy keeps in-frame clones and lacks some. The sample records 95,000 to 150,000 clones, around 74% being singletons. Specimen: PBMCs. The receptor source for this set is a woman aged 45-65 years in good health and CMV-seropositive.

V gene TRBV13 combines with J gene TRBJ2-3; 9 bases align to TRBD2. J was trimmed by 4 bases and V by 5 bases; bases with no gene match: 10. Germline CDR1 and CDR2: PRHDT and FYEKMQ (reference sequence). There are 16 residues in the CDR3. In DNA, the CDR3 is TGTGCCAGCAGCCACTATTCTAGCGGGGAGGCAGATACGCAGTATTTT. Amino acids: CASSHYSSGEADTQYF.

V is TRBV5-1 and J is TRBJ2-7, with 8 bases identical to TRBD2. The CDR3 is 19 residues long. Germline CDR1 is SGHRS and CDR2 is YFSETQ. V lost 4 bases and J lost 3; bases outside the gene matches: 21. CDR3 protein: CASSPDYYSGARGSYEQYF. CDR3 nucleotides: TGCGCCAGCAGCCCTGACTACTATAGCGGGGCGCGGGGTAGCTACGAGCAGTACTTC.

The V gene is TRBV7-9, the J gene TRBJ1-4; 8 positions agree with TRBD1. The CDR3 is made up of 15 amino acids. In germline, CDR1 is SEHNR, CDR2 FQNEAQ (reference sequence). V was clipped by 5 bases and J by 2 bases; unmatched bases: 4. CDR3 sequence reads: CASSRTGYTNEKLFF. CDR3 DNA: TGTGCCAGCAGCCGGACAGGGTATACTAATGAAAAACTGTTTTTT. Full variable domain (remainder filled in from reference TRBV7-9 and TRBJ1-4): DTGVSQNPRHKITKRGQNVTFRCDPISEHNRLYWYRQTLGQGPEFLTYFQNEAQLEKSRLLSDRFSAERPKGSFSTLEIQRTEQGDSAMYLCASSRTGYTNEKLFFGSGTQLSVL.

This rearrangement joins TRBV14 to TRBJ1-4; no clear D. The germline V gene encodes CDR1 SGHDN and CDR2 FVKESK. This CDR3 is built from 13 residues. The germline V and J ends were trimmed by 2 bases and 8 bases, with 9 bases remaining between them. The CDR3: CASSQSPWEKLFF. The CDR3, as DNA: TGTGCCAGCAGCCAAAGCCCGTGGGAAAAACTGTTTTTT.

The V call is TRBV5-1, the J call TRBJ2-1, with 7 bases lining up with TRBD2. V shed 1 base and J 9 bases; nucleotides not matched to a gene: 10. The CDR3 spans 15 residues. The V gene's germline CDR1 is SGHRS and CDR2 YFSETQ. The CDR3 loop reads CASSLLAGDGGEQFF. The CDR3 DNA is TGCGCCAGCAGCTTGCTGGCGGGGGACGGGGGTGAGCAGTTCTTC.

DNA of the CDR3: TGTGCCAGCAGCCAAGATGGGCCAGGGGAGGGCTACACCTTC. As protein: CASSQDGPGEGYTF. The chain is built from TRBV4-2 and TRBJ1-2; tentatively, D is TRBD1 (6 bases). Per germline, CDR1 LGHNA and CDR2 YNFKEQ. V was clipped by 0 bases and J by 8 bases, with 13 bases between them. This CDR3 has 14 amino acids.

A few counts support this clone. CDR3: CASTGQITEAFF. The CDR3 DNA reads TGTGCCTCAACCGGACAGATCACTGAAGCTTTCTTT. This chain links TRBV6-1 with TRBJ1-1; tentative D call: TRBD1 (6 bases). The V gene's germline CDR1 is MNHNS and CDR2 SASEGT. V was trimmed by 11 bases and J by 4 bases, leaving 14 bases between them. CDR3 size: 12 residues.

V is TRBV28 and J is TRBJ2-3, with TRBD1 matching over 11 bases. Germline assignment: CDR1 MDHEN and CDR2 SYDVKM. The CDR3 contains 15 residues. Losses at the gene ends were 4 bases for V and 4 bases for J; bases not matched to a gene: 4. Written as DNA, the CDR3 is TGTGCCAGCAGTTCCGGACAGGGGGCTCCAGATACGCAGTATTTT. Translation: CASSSGQGAPDTQYF.

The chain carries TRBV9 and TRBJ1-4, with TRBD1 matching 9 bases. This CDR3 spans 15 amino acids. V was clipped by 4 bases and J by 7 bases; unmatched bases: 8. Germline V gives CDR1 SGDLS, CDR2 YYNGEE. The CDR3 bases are TGTGCCAGCAGCAAGAGACAGGGGGACGTTGAAAAACTGTTTTTT. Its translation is CASSKRQGDVEKLFF.

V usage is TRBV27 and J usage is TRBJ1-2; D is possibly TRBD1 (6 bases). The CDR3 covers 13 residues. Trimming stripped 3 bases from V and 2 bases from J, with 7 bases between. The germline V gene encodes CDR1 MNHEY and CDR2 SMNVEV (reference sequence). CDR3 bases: TGTGCCAGCAGTTTCGGACAGAACTATGGCTACACCTTC. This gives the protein CASSFGQNYGYTF.

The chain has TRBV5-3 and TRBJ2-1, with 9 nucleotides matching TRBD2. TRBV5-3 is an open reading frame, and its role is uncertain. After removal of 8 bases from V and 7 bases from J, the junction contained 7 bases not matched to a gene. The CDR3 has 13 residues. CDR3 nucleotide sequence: TGTGCCAGTCCCGCTAGCGGGGAAAATGAGCAGTTCTTC. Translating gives CASPASGENEQFF.

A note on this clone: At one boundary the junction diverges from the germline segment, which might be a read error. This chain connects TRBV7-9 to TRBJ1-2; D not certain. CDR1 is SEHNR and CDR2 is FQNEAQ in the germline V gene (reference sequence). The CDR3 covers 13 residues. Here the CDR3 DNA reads TGTTCCAGCAGCTTAGTCACAGCCTATGGCTACACCTTC. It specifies CSSSLVTAYGYTF.